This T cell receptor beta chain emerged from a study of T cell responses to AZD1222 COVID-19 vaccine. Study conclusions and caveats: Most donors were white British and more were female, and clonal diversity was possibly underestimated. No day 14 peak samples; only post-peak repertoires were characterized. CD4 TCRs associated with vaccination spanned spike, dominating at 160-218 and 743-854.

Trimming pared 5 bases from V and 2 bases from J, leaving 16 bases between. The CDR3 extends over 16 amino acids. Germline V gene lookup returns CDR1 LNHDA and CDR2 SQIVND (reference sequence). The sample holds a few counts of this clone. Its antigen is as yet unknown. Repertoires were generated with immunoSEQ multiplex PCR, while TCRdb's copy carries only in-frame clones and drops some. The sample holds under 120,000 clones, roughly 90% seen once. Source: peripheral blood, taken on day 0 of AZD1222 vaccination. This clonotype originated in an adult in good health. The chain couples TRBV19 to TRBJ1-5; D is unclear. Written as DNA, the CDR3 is TGTGCCAGTAGTGCCCCCGGCCCCGGCGGCAATCAGCCCCAGCATTTT. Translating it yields CASSAPGPGGNQPQHF.